The 26 T cell receptor beta chains given below trace back to one sample, sequenced in a study of control samples from healthy donors and cancer patients. This table comes from immunoSEQ multiplex PCR, and its TCRdb copy is limited to in-frame clones, with some not included. The data contain about 170,000 clones, around 88% of them singletons. Sequenced input: blood. The receptors come from a woman aged 25 to 39 in good health.

DNA for the CDR3: TGTGCCAGCTCTCAGGGCACTGAAGCTTTCTTT. This sequence encodes CASSQGTEAFF. The chain recombines TRBV9 with TRBJ1-1, with D perhaps TRBD1 (5 bases). The CDR3 contains 11 residues. Germline V lookup: CDR1 SGDLS, CDR2 YYNGEE. V lost 7 bases, J lost 4 bases, and 8 bases lay in between.

V is TRBV5-4 and J is TRBJ2-1; D ambiguous. CDR1 SGHNT and CDR2 YYREEE come from the germline V gene (reference sequence). The CDR3 runs to 14 residues. Trimming took off 2 bases at V and 2 bases at J, with 8 bases between the two ends. The CDR3 DNA is TGTGCCAGCAGCTTACTACTCACCTACAATGAGCAGTTCTTC. It specifies CASSLLLTYNEQFF.

The chain recombines TRBV5-1 with TRBJ2-3; D call uncertain. V was cut by 3 bases and J by 5 bases, with 10 bases left in between. The germline gives CDR1 SGHRS, CDR2 YFSETQ. This CDR3 contains 13 residues. For the CDR3, the DNA is TGCGCCAGCAGCTCCCCGGCTGGAGATACGCAGTATTTT. Its translation is CASSSPAGDTQYF.

This chain joins TRBV5-1 and TRBJ1-4, with 10 bases matching TRBD1. Germline V lookup: CDR1 SGHRS, CDR2 YFSETQ. The trim removed 4 bases at V and 2 bases at J, leaving 5 bases unmatched. The CDR3 totals 16 residues. The CDR3 DNA sequence: TGCGCCAGCAGCAGGACAGGGGGGACCACTAATGAAAAACTGTTTTTT. As protein: CASSRTGGTTNEKLFF.

The CDR3 protein is CASSSSLDRVSSPLHF. The CDR3 coding sequence is TGTGCCAGCAGCTCCAGCCTAGACAGGGTGTCTTCACCCCTCCACTTT. This chain uses TRBV7-2 with TRBJ1-6; 7 positions match TRBD1. Germline CDR1 SGHTA, CDR2 FQGNSA. The CDR3 contains 16 residues. V lost 4 bases and J lost 9; bases outside the gene matches: 12.

The V gene is TRBV5-1, the J gene TRBJ1-1; a possible D gene is TRBD1 (5 bases). V shed 0 bases and J shed 4 bases, with 13 bases lying between them. Germline V CDR1 and CDR2: SGHRS, YFSETQ. This CDR3 comprises 15 residues. The CDR3 coding sequence is TGCGCCAGCAGCTTGGGTGCGCAGGGTAGCACTGAAGCTTTCTTT. It specifies CASSLGAQGSTEAFF.

V gene TRBV7-2 combines with J gene TRBJ1-4; no definite D call. CDR1 and CDR2 from the germline V gene are SGHTA and FQGNSA. V was cut by 2 bases and J by 0 bases, with 4 bases left in between. The CDR3 is 14 residues long. The CDR3 region is CASSLSATNEKLFF. In nucleotides, the CDR3 is TGTGCCAGCAGCTTATCTGCAACTAATGAAAAACTGTTTTTT.

This chain joins TRBV10-2 and TRBJ1-1; perhaps TRBD1 as D (6 bases). Trimming took off 7 bases at V and 4 bases at J, with 13 bases between the two ends. From germline, CDR1 is WSHSY and CDR2 SAAADI. The CDR3 is made up of 13 amino acids. The CDR3 nucleotides read TGCGCCAGCAAACCAGGGGAGGTCACTGAAGCTTTCTTT. This translates into CASKPGEVTEAFF.

The chain uses TRBV5-6 and TRBJ2-7; 8 bases align to TRBD2. The length of the CDR3 is 14 residues. After removal of 4 bases from V and 6 bases from J, the junction contained 9 bases not matched to a gene. Germline CDR1 reads SGHDT; CDR2 reads YYEEEE. The CDR3 nucleotides are TGTGCCAGCAGCCCCGGGACTAGTTGGTTCGAGCAGTACTTC. Protein: CASSPGTSWFEQYF.

To note about this clone: Other DNA sequences in this specimen translate into the identical CDR3. J is TRBJ2-3 and V is TRBV10-1; perhaps TRBD1 as D (5 bases). Looked up from germline, CDR1 is WNHNN and CDR2 is SYGVQD (reference sequence). The CDR3 runs 13 residues. Trimming pared 2 bases from V and 3 bases from J, leaving 6 bases between. The CDR3 nucleotides read TGCGCCAGCAGTGAGGGGGCGACAGATACGCAGTATTTT. As protein: CASSEGATDTQYF.

The genes are TRBV7-6 and TRBJ2-6, with D maybe TRBD1 (6 bases). This CDR3 spans 17 amino acids. Trimming cost V 8 bases and J 3 bases, with 20 bases left between them. Germline V gene lookup returns CDR1 SGHVS and CDR2 FNYEAQ. The CDR3 DNA is TGTGCCAGCTCCGCAGGGGTCCGCATGGATGGGGCCAACGTCCTGACTTTC. Translation: CASSAGVRMDGANVLTF.

The V gene is TRBV3-1 (or the pseudogene TRBV3-2), the J gene TRBJ1-6; D possibly corresponds to TRBD1 (6 bases). Trimming pared 1 base from V and 5 bases from J, leaving 9 bases between. This CDR3 region has 15 residues. CDR1 is LGHDT, CDR2 YNNKEL, per germline (reference sequence). CDR3 sequence (DNA): TGTGCCAGCAGCCAAGGCCAGGGGCATAATTCACCCCTCCACTTT. Protein sequence: CASSQGQGHNSPLHF.

The chain employs TRBV7-9 and TRBJ1-2; no clear D. This CDR3 is 15 amino acids long. The V end was cut by 3 bases, the J end by 7 bases, with 18 bases between. CDR1 is SEHNR and CDR2 is FQNEAQ in the germline V gene (reference sequence). CDR3 nucleotide sequence: TGTGCCAGCAGCTTGGGAATAGACCGCGCGGGTGGCTACACCTTC. Translating it yields CASSLGIDRAGGYTF.

The chain links TRBV19 to TRBJ2-2; no reliable D call. The CDR3 consists of 11 residues. Germline assignment: CDR1 LNHDA and CDR2 SQIVND (reference sequence). The V end lost 4 bases, the J end lost 8 bases, and 5 bases lay between the germline ends. The CDR3 reads CASSNVGELFF. CDR3 in DNA: TGTGCCAGTAGTAATGTAGGGGAGCTGTTTTTT.

The chain recombines TRBV29-1 with TRBJ2-1; a possible D gene is TRBD2 (5 bases). Germline assignment: CDR1 SQVTM and CDR2 ANQGSEA. The CDR3 consists of 13 residues. The ends were cut back, 7 bases at V and 5 bases at J, with 15 bases in the middle. CDR3 nucleotides: TGCAGCGCCCCTCTAGCCTCTCACAATGAGCAGTTCTTC. Residues: CSAPLASHNEQFF.

This clone was observed a handful of times. J is TRBJ2-7 and V is TRBV7-9; weak D call: TRBD2 (5 bases). The germline V gene encodes CDR1 SEHNR and CDR2 FQNEAQ (reference sequence). V gave up 5 bases and J gave up 6 bases, with 14 bases separating them. The CDR3 loop spans 13 amino acids. The CDR3 is CASSPQDSPEQYF. In DNA form, the CDR3 reads TGTGCCAGCAGCCCCCAGGACTCGCCCGAGCAGTACTTC.

About this clone: This sample also contains other DNA sequences that code for the same CDR3. V is TRBV9 and J is TRBJ2-5, with D possibly matching TRBD2 (6 bases). The germline CDR1 and CDR2 sequences are SGDLS and YYNGEE. V was clipped by 1 base and J by 4 bases, with 8 bases between them. This CDR3 comprises 13 residues. CDR3 sequence reads: CASSVRGGETQYF. For the CDR3, the DNA is TGTGCCAGCAGCGTACGGGGAGGAGAGACCCAGTACTTC. Full variable domain (rest looked up from reference TRBV9 and TRBJ2-5): DSGVTQTPKHLITATGQRVTLRCSPRSGDLSVYWYQQSLDQGLQFLIQYYNGEERAKGNILERFSAQQFPDLHSELNLSSLELGDSALYFCASSVRGGETQYFGPGTRLLVL.

V usage is TRBV18 and J usage is TRBJ2-7; D ambiguous. In germline, CDR1 is KGHSH, CDR2 LQKENI. The length of the CDR3 is 14 residues. Trimming removed 2 bases at V and 3 bases at J, with 11 bases between. CDR3 bases: TGTGCCAGCTCACCAGGACGGCATTACTACGAGCAGTACTTC. It specifies CASSPGRHYYEQYF. Full variable domain (remainder filled in from reference TRBV18 and TRBJ2-7): NAGVMQNPRHLVRRRGQEARLRCSPMKGHSHVYWYRQLPEEGLKFMVYLQKENIIDESGMPKERFSAEFPKEGPSILRIQQVVRGDSAAYFCASSPGRHYYEQYFGPGTRLTVT.

The chain is built from TRBV5-6 and TRBJ1-6; D gene ambiguous. This CDR3 comprises 16 residues. Germline V gives CDR1 SGHDT, CDR2 YYEEEE. The V end was cut by 0 bases, the J end by 7 bases, with 14 bases between. The CDR3 protein is CASSLANGGLNSPLHF. The CDR3 bases are TGTGCCAGCAGCTTGGCCAATGGAGGGTTGAATTCACCCCTCCACTTT.

The chain combines TRBV6-5 with TRBJ2-7; weak D call: TRBD2 (5 bases). Trimming removed 7 bases from V and 3 bases from J, with 13 bases in between. The length of the CDR3 is 13 residues. From germline, CDR1 is MNHEY and CDR2 SVGAGI. CDR3 sequence (DNA): TGTGCCAGCAAACGGGGAACGGACTACGAGCAGTACTTC. This translates into CASKRGTDYEQYF.

V is TRBV12-3 or TRBV12-4 and J is TRBJ2-3, with no clear D. Trimming pared 5 bases from V and 11 bases from J, leaving 14 bases between. This CDR3 spans 12 amino acids. The CDR3 nucleotides read TGTGCCAGCAGTGACCATAGCTTGGGGCAGTATTTT. This gives the protein CASSDHSLGQYF.

This rearrangement joins TRBV6-5 to TRBJ1-4, with a tentative D call TRBD1 (6 bases). Germline CDR1 MNHEY, CDR2 SVGAGI. The V and J ends lost 2 bases and 7 bases respectively, with 14 bases between them. The CDR3 length is 15 residues. In DNA, the CDR3 is TGTGCCAGCAGTTACCGTGCCAGGGGCAGTGAAAAACTGTTTTTT. Translated, it gives CASSYRARGSEKLFF.

V usage is TRBV5-4 and J usage is TRBJ1-2, with D possibly being TRBD1 (6 bases). V was pared by 0 bases and J by 7 bases, with 19 bases between. The germline CDR1 and CDR2 sequences are SGHNT and YYREEE (reference sequence). The CDR3 covers 16 residues. The CDR3 region is CASSLAPGGRGFGYTF. The CDR3 DNA sequence: TGTGCCAGCAGCTTGGCCCCCGGGGGCAGGGGCTTTGGCTACACCTTC.

V and J are TRBV6-5 and TRBJ1-1; D may be TRBD1 (5 bases). The V gene's germline CDR1 is MNHEY and CDR2 SVGAGI. This CDR3 comprises 13 residues. V dropped 7 bases and J dropped 1 base, with 10 bases sitting between them. The CDR3 protein is CASTQGRNTEAFF. For the CDR3, the DNA is TGTGCCAGCACGCAGGGAAGGAACACTGAAGCTTTCTTT.

The rearrangement uses TRBV6-1 and TRBJ1-2, with unresolved D. The CDR3 runs 12 residues. CDR1 MNHNS and CDR2 SASEGT come from the germline V gene. V was cut by 3 bases and J by 8 bases, with 10 bases left in between. The CDR3 sequence: CASSDSGVGYTF. DNA for the CDR3: TGTGCCAGCAGTGATTCCGGGGTCGGCTACACCTTC.

J is TRBJ2-1 and V is TRBV25-1, with a weak D call TRBD2 (5 bases). Germline V CDR1 and CDR2: MGHDK, SYGVNS. Trimming stripped 2 bases from V and 15 bases from J, with 23 bases between. The CDR3 is 15 amino acids. The CDR3 loop reads CASSEIWDSAVGRFF. In DNA, the CDR3 is TGTGCCAGCAGTGAAATTTGGGATAGCGCCGTCGGTCGGTTCTTC.